The rows below give T cell receptor beta chains drawn from one sample of a study of Graves' ophthalmopathy and Graves' hyperthyroidism. One entry per CDR3 protein results from TCRdb running MiXCR on the multiplex PCR reads. The profile covers about 550,000 distinct CDR3 sequences, with approximately 35% appearing a single time and around 4% taken by the ten largest. The source material was peripheral blood or thyroid tissue (not recorded which). These receptors all come from an adult man with Graves' hyperthyroidism. Each CDR3 is given with its conserved first and last residue. A D gene is named only where the DNA matches it firmly. Size tells how often a clone was seen (once, few, many) or the class of an expanded clone, and some rows leave it out.

>.|TRBV24-1|TRBJ2-2|many
TGTGCCACCAGTGATTATACAGGAGAACTGTTTTTT
CATSDYTGELFF
>TRBD1|TRBV20-1|TRBJ1-3|.
TGCAGTGCTAGCGGGACAGACAACACCATATATTTT
CSASGTDNTIYF
>TRBD1|TRBV7-3|TRBJ2-2|.
TGTGCCAGCAGCTTCACAGGGGCGAACACCGGGGAGCTGTTTTTT
CASSFTGANTGELFF
>.|TRBV7-9|TRBJ2-2|many
TGTGCCAGCTACAGGAGGGACTTATCCACCGGGGAGCTGTTTTTT
CASYRRDLSTGELFF
>.|TRBV9|TRBJ1-3|.
TGTGCCAGCAGCGAGGAGGACGGCAAAAACATTCAGTACTTT
CASSEEDGKNIQYF
>TRBD2|TRBV5-1|TRBJ2-5|.
TGCGCCAGCAGCTTGGATTGGGGAGCGGGAGTGCCGTACTTC
CASSLDWGAGVPYF
>.|TRBV7-9|TRBJ1-2|many
TGTGCCAGCAGCCCTAGAACCGCGACAGACCCCTATGGCTACACCTTC
CASSPRTATDPYGYTF
>.|TRBV29-1|TRBJ1-5|once
TGCAGCGTTCAAGCGGGAGGACAATTCGAGCATTTT
CSVQAGGQFEHF
>.|TRBV6-5|TRBJ2-7|many
TGTGCCAGCAGCCCCGGGGACTACGAGCAGTACTTC
CASSPGDYEQYF
>.|TRBV9|TRBJ2-2|many
TGTGCCAGCAGCGGCATAGAGGCCGGGGAGCTGTTTTTT
CASSGIEAGELFF
>.|TRBV20-1|TRBJ1-5|many
TGCAGTGCTAGAGATAGAGTGACAGATAATCAGCCCCAGCATTTT
CSARDRVTDNQPQHF
>TRBD1|TRBV24-1|TRBJ1-5|many
TGTGCCACCAGTGTGGGACAGATCAATCAGCCCCAGCATTTT
CATSVGQINQPQHF
>TRBD1|TRBV7-9|TRBJ2-2|.
TGTGCCAGCAGCTTAGATCCGGGACAGGGAATCACCGGGGAGCTGTTTTTT
CASSLDPGQGITGELFF
>TRBD1|TRBV12-3/TRBV12-4|TRBJ1-2|many
TGTGCCAGCAGTCCCGCCCCGACAGGGAACTATGGCTACACCTTC
CASSPAPTGNYGYTF
>.|TRBV7-8|TRBJ1-5|many
TGTGCCAGCAGCTTAGCAAGTCCAAAAATCAATCAGCCCCAGCATTTT
CASSLASPKINQPQHF
>.|TRBV29-1|TRBJ2-2|.
TGCAGCATTGTGGACTCCGGGGAGCTGTTTTTT
CSIVDSGELFF
>.|TRBV27|TRBJ2-7|few
TGTGCCAGCGCTAAAGCGACCAACTACGAGCAGTACTTC
CASAKATNYEQYF
>.|TRBV7-9|TRBJ2-3|few
TGTGCCAGCAGCTCCCGGGGCAACACAGATACGCAGTATTTT
CASSSRGNTDTQYF
>.|TRBV7-9|TRBJ1-2|many
TGTGCCAGCAGCTTGGACATGCGCGGCGGCTACACCTTC
CASSLDMRGGYTF
>TRBD1|TRBV29-1|TRBJ2-1|.
TGCAGCGTTGATACGCCGGGACAGGGTGTCTACAATGAGCAGTTCTTC
CSVDTPGQGVYNEQFF
>TRBD1|TRBV5-1|TRBJ2-7|many
TGCGCCAGCAGCTTGTCGGGGACAGACAACGAGCAGTACTTC
CASSLSGTDNEQYF
>TRBD2|TRBV19|TRBJ2-3|few
TGTGCCAGTAGTTCCCATCGACTAGCGGGAGAGGATACGCAGTATTTT
CASSSHRLAGEDTQYF
>TRBD1|TRBV6-6|TRBJ1-5|few
TGTGCCAGCAGTCCCCCGGGACAGGGGCCCAATCAGCCCCAGCATTTT
CASSPPGQGPNQPQHF
>.|TRBV7-2|TRBJ1-1|.
TGTGCCAGCAGCCAAGATCCAGGGCGAGCCACTGAAGCTTTCTTT
CASSQDPGRATEAFF
>TRBD2|TRBV6-5|TRBJ2-7|many
TGTGCCAGCAGTTTCCCCGGGACTAGCGGGAGGTACGAGCAGTACTTC
CASSFPGTSGRYEQYF
>TRBD1|TRBV29-1|TRBJ2-7|many
TGCAGCGTTGAAGGACAGGGGCGGTACGAGCAGTACTTC
CSVEGQGRYEQYF
>TRBD2|TRBV12-3/TRBV12-4|TRBJ2-7|many
TGTGCCAGCAGTAAAAGACTAGCGGACAAGGGCGAGCAGTACTTC
CASSKRLADKGEQYF
>.|TRBV7-9|TRBJ2-3|.
TGTGCCAGCAGCTCACGGACTAGCACAGATACGCAGTATTTT
CASSSRTSTDTQYF
>TRBD2|TRBV3-1|TRBJ2-5|.
TGTGCCAGCAGCCAATGGGGACTAGCGTCGGAGGAGACCCAGTACTTC
CASSQWGLASEETQYF
>.|TRBV7-9|TRBJ2-2|many
TGTGCCAGCAGCCGGAACTGGGGGGCCGGGGAGCTGTTTTTT
CASSRNWGAGELFF
>.|TRBV29-1|TRBJ1-1|many
TGCAGCGTTTACAGCCTGAACACTGAAGCTTTCTTT
CSVYSLNTEAFF
>TRBD1|TRBV2|TRBJ2-7|.
TGTGCCAGCGCCGGGACAGCCTACGAGCAGTACTTC
CASAGTAYEQYF
>.|TRBV27|TRBJ2-2|few
TGTGCCAGCAGTTTACGTCCAGGGCACGGGGAGCTGTTTTTT
CASSLRPGHGELFF
>TRBD1|TRBV29-1|TRBJ1-2|.
TGCAGCGTTGCGCCCCTAGGACAGGGGAACGGCTACACCTTC
CSVAPLGQGNGYTF
>TRBD2|TRBV20-1|TRBJ2-7|many
TGCAGTGCTGAAGGGAGGGACTACGAGCAGTACTTC
CSAEGRDYEQYF
>.|TRBV6-1|TRBJ1-4|few
TGTGCCAGCAGTGAAAGGGGTGGACTGTTTTTT
CASSERGGLFF
>.|TRBV29-1|TRBJ1-1|.
TGCAGCGTTGAAGATCTTAGGTTCGCCGGGAACACTGAAGCTTTCTTT
CSVEDLRFAGNTEAFF
>TRBD1|TRBV7-9|TRBJ2-1|.
TGTGCCAGCAGCCGGACAGGGCCAAGTGAGCAGTTCTTC
CASSRTGPSEQFF
>.|TRBV7-8|TRBJ1-6|many
TGTGCCAGCAGCTTATTCAGGGATTCACCCCTCCACTTT
CASSLFRDSPLHF
>.|TRBV29-1|TRBJ1-5|many
TGCAGCGGTAAGGTGGGTGACAATCAGCCCCAGCATTTT
CSGKVGDNQPQHF
>.|TRBV29-1|TRBJ2-5|.
TGCAGCCAAGCCGGGCAGGTCCAGTACTTC
CSQAGQVQYF
>.|TRBV3-1|TRBJ2-2|.
TGTGCCAGCAGCCAAGACCGGGAGCTGTTTTTT
CASSQDRELFF
>TRBD1|TRBV7-4|TRBJ2-7|.
TGTGCCAGCAGCAAGGACAGGGGTAACAATGAGCAGTACTTC
CASSKDRGNNEQYF
>.|TRBV19|TRBJ2-7|many
TGTGCCAGTAGTATAATAAGGGGTAGAGAGCAGTACTTC
CASSIIRGREQYF
>.|TRBV25-1|TRBJ1-3|once
TGTGCCAGCTCACCGAAGGCGACAGGCAGCTCTGGAAACACCATATATTTT
CASSPKATGSSGNTIYF
>.|TRBV7-7|TRBJ2-5|many
TGTGCTAGCAGCCCCCTCGCGGGGAAGGAGACCCAGTACTTC
CASSPLAGKETQYF
>.|TRBV18|TRBJ2-5|few
TGTGCCAGCTCACCAACCGCCGGTCAAGAGACCCAGTACTTC
CASSPTAGQETQYF
>.|TRBV5-1|TRBJ1-1|many
TGCGCCAGCAGCCAAAGCAGTACAGACCCTGAAGCTTTCTTT
CASSQSSTDPEAFF
>.|TRBV10-3|TRBJ2-7|many
TGTGCCATCAGTGAGTCGACAGTCACCTACGAGCAGTACTTC
CAISESTVTYEQYF